This entry is about one TCR beta chain. Its antigen remains unknown. The data were taken from a study of CD8 T cells in Susac syndrome. The CDR3 contains 14 residues. Per the germline V gene, CDR1 is LNHDA and CDR2 is SQIVND (reference sequence). V was clipped by 5 bases and J by 2 bases, with 12 bases between them. Sequencing of TCR beta, carried out with a high-throughput approach, was applied to CD8+ and CD4+ T cells from the blood. Isolation of CD8+ and CD4+ T cells was performed negatively, whereas enrichment of TEMRA cells was done by FACS. Whole-study results and caveats: Where Susac syndrome CD4+ T cell repertoires were concerned, no clonal expansion was evident.

Random hexamers were used to reverse transcribe about 0.5 to 1 ug of RNA. TCRdb used MiXCR to reprocess the immunoSEQ multiplex PCR reads, holding one entry per CDR3 protein. The sample lists about 94,000 distinct CDR3 sequences, roughly 94% occurring once. The rearrangement links TRBV19 to TRBJ1-2; D gene uncertain. The sequencing input was CD4+ T cells from PBMCs. This TCR was recovered from a human donor with Susac syndrome. The CDR3 DNA follows: TGTGCCAGTAGTCCCTCGAGGGCGAACTATGGCTACACCTTC. This gives the protein CASSPSRANYGYTF. Variable domain in full (rest from reference TRBV19 and TRBJ1-2): DGGITQSPKYLFRKEGQNVTLSCEQNLNHDAMYWYRQDPGQGLRLIYYSQIVNDFQKGDIAEGYSVSREKKESFPLTVTSAQKNPTAFYLCASSPSRANYGYTFGSGTRLTVV.